These 4 T cell receptor beta chains share one sample of origin, sequenced in a study of preoperative IRX-2 immunotherapy in early breast cancer. The protocol was immunoSEQ multiplex PCR, while the TCRdb copy is restricted to in-frame clones and leaves out a portion. In the table there are tens of thousands of clones, around 90% of which are singletons. Documented treatment: preoperative locoregional IRX-2 cytokine immunotherapy. Sampling was carried out from a patient treated with IRX-2 immunotherapy. These receptors were collected from a human donor with breast cancer.

This chain connects TRBV10-1 to TRBJ2-3, with TRBD2 matching 10 bases. Germline CDR1 is WNHNN and CDR2 is SYGVQD (reference sequence). This CDR3 is built from 16 residues. V shed 3 bases, J shed 0 bases, and the junction held 3 bases outside the gene matches. Here the CDR3 reads CASSEGLAASTDTQYF. The CDR3 DNA sequence: TGCGCCAGCAGTGAAGGACTAGCGGCTAGCACAGATACGCAGTATTTT.

This sequence joins TRBV18 and TRBJ1-1; D is undetermined. In germline, CDR1 is KGHSH, CDR2 LQKENI. Trimming left V 3 bases short and J 4 bases short, with 18 bases between. This CDR3 is 16 amino acids long. CDR3 DNA: TGTGCCAGCTCACCCGTCCTTTTAGACGGAGGCACTGAAGCTTTCTTT. It specifies CASSPVLLDGGTEAFF. The whole variable domain, filled in from reference TRBV18 and TRBJ1-1, reads NAGVMQNPRHLVRRRGQEARLRCSPMKGHSHVYWYRQLPEEGLKFMVYLQKENIIDESGMPKERFSAEFPKEGPSILRIQQVVRGDSAAYFCASSPVLLDGGTEAFFGQGTRLTVV.

The chain is built from TRBV28 and TRBJ2-3, with D perhaps TRBD1 (7 bases). Trimming pared 6 bases from V and 12 bases from J, leaving 16 bases between. Per the germline V gene, CDR1 is MDHEN and CDR2 is SYDVKM. CDR3 length equals 12 residues. The CDR3 bases are TGTGCCAGCAGCTATCGCGGGACAGCCCAGTATTTT. It is translated as CASSYRGTAQYF.

V and J are TRBV7-2 and TRBJ2-5; D is perhaps TRBD2 (6 bases). CDR1 and CDR2 (germline): SGHTA, FQGNSA. The CDR3 is 13 residues long. V was shortened by 0 bases and J by 5 bases, with 7 bases between the two germline ends. The CDR3 loop reads CASSLAGGETQYF. The CDR3 DNA is TGTGCCAGCAGCTTAGCCGGAGGGGAGACCCAGTACTTC.